Below are 28 T cell receptor beta chains sequenced from a single sample in a study of cytomegalovirus exposure and HLA in healthy donors. Researchers ran the PCR with 60 Vbeta and 13 Jbeta primers. Produced via immunoSEQ multiplex PCR; TCRdb's table is partial and in-frame only. The data show over 55,000 clones, and the top ten clones hold almost 4%. The source material was PBMCs. Receptors were obtained from a male donor in good health and CMV-seronegative.

Worth noting for this clone: Other nucleotide sequences in the sample specify the same CDR3. This sequence joins TRBV7-9 and TRBJ1-6; TRBD1 is a possible D gene (6 bases). The CDR3 loop spans 18 amino acids. V lost 0 bases to trimming and J lost 8 bases, with 20 bases between them. Germline V CDR1 and CDR2: SEHNR, FQNEAQ (reference sequence). CDR3 protein: CASSLAGGSYSSYSPLHF. The CDR3 nucleotides are TGTGCCAGCAGCTTAGCAGGGGGATCGTATTCATCCTATTCACCCCTCCACTTT.

The CDR3: CASRGQGDQPQHF. CDR3 DNA: TGTGCCAGCAGGGGACAGGGAGACCAGCCCCAGCATTTT. The rearrangement uses TRBV28 and TRBJ1-5, with 9 nucleotides matching TRBD1. V was clipped by 6 bases and J by 7 bases; unmatched bases: 4. Germline CDR1 MDHEN, CDR2 SYDVKM. CDR3 length: 13 residues.

CDR3 residues: CASSLTPGQNYEQYF. DNA of the CDR3: TGTGCCAGCAGCCTGACCCCCGGACAGAATTACGAGCAGTACTTC. This chain links TRBV7-2 with TRBJ2-7, with a tentative D call TRBD1 (6 bases). V lost 5 bases and J 4 bases, leaving 18 bases between the germline ends. Germline loops: CDR1 SGHTA, CDR2 FQGNSA. The CDR3 sequence is 15 residues long.

The chain joins TRBV4-3 to TRBJ2-1, with 9 bases aligning to TRBD2. Trimming removed 1 base from V and 4 bases from J; junction bases left unmatched: 8. The CDR3 is 17 amino acids. Germline-derived CDR1 and CDR2 are LGHNA and YSLEER. As DNA, the CDR3 is TGCGCCAGCAGCCAAGGATACGCAGCGGGGGGTTACAATGAGCAGTTCTTC. Translated: CASSQGYAAGGYNEQFF.

V usage is TRBV6-1 and J usage is TRBJ2-7, with TRBD2 as a possible D gene (6 bases). The CDR3 length is 15 residues. From germline, CDR1 is MNHNS and CDR2 SASEGT. V was trimmed by 3 bases and J by 2 bases, leaving 14 bases between them. The DNA for the CDR3 is TGTGCCAGCAGTGATTTCGGGGGAACGGCCTACGAGCAGTACTTC. Protein: CASSDFGGTAYEQYF.

The chain carries TRBV5-4 and TRBJ2-3; possibly TRBD2 for D (5 bases). Looked up from germline, CDR1 is SGHNT and CDR2 is YYREEE (reference sequence). The ends were cut back, 0 bases at V and 4 bases at J, with 6 bases in the middle. The length of the CDR3 is 13 residues. The chain's CDR3 is CASSLGGPDTQYF. The CDR3 region has the DNA TGTGCCAGCAGCTTGGGAGGGCCAGATACGCAGTATTTT.

V is TRBV10-3 and J is TRBJ2-1; 7 nucleotides align to TRBD1. Germline lookup yields CDR1 ENHRY and CDR2 SYGVKD. With 6 bases clipped from V and 5 bases from J, the junction kept 16 bases outside the gene matches. The CDR3 runs 17 residues. The CDR3 nucleotides are TGTGCCATCAGCCTAGCTTCTACCGGGACAGTAGACAATGAGCAGTTCTTC. Translation: CAISLASTGTVDNEQFF.

The chain uses TRBV9 and TRBJ2-7; TRBD1 is a possible D gene (6 bases). This CDR3 is 16 amino acids long. Germline V gene lookup returns CDR1 SGDLS and CDR2 YYNGEE. Deletions cut 0 bases from V and 3 bases from J, with 16 bases between. CDR3 loop: CASSVGSGVFDYEQYF. The CDR3 coding sequence is TGTGCCAGCAGCGTAGGATCAGGGGTGTTCGACTACGAGCAGTACTTC.

V usage is TRBV7-8 and J usage is TRBJ2-1, with D possibly being TRBD2 (7 bases). Deletions cut 5 bases from V and 8 bases from J, with 19 bases between. This CDR3 region has 15 residues. The V gene's germline CDR1 is SGHVS and CDR2 FQNEAQ. The CDR3 is CASSLTRGGAYEQFF. CDR3 sequence (DNA): TGTGCCAGCAGCCTTACTAGAGGGGGGGCCTATGAGCAGTTCTTC.

The J gene is TRBJ2-3, the V gene TRBV9; tentatively, D is TRBD1 (5 bases). Germline V gene data show CDR1 as SGDLS and CDR2 as YYNGEE. The CDR3 has 15 amino acids. V was cut by 3 bases and J by 6 bases, with 17 bases left in between. CDR3 sequence (DNA): TGTGCCAGCAGCGAGGGGCCTCCGGGTGAGGATACGCAGTATTTT. Amino acid sequence: CASSEGPPGEDTQYF.

The CDR3: CASSQGGKNTEAFF. The CDR3 region has the DNA TGTGCCAGCAGCCAGGGAGGGAAGAACACTGAAGCTTTCTTT. The chain uses TRBV6-5 and TRBJ1-1; TRBD1 might be the D (5 bases). Per germline, CDR1 MNHEY and CDR2 SVGAGI. V lost 6 bases to trimming and J lost 1 base, with 12 bases between them. The CDR3 is 14 amino acids.

This chain links TRBV7-8 with TRBJ2-1, with 11 bases aligning to TRBD2. The CDR3 is 15 amino acids. Germline CDR1 reads SGHVS; CDR2 reads FQNEAQ. Losses at the gene ends were 5 bases for V and 5 bases for J; bases not matched to a gene: 5. The DNA for the CDR3 is TGTGCCAGCAGCCCTAGCGGGAGGTATGACAATGAGCAGTTCTTC. The encoded protein is CASSPSGRYDNEQFF.

The rearrangement joins TRBV7-2 to TRBJ2-5, with D perhaps TRBD1 (5 bases). Germline V gene lookup returns CDR1 SGHTA and CDR2 FQGNSA. The CDR3 has 13 residues. V was shortened by 2 bases and J by 5 bases, with 9 bases between the two germline ends. CDR3 amino acids: CASSLTSGETQYF. The CDR3 DNA sequence: TGTGCCAGCAGCTTAACGTCAGGGGAGACCCAGTACTTC.

The CDR3 loop reads CASGATDPRYGYTF. CDR3 DNA: TGTGCTAGTGGTGCGACAGATCCCCGCTATGGCTACACCTTC. J is TRBJ1-2 and V is TRBV12-5; weak D call: TRBD1 (5 bases). Trimming removed 5 bases at V and 4 bases at J, with 14 bases between. The CDR3 is 14 residues long. Per the germline V gene, CDR1 is LGHNT and CDR2 is FRNRAP. Combining the CDR3 with reference TRBV12-5 and TRBJ1-2 gives the whole variable domain DARVTQTPRHKVTEMGQEVTMRCQPILGHNTVFWYRQTMMQGLELLAYFRNRAPLDDSGMPKDRFSAEMPDATLATLKIQPSEPRDSAVYFCASGATDPRYGYTFGSGTRLTVV.

V and J are TRBV19 and TRBJ1-5, with D unresolved. Germline values: CDR1 LNHDA, CDR2 SQIVND (reference sequence). The CDR3 has 14 residues. Trimming took 5 bases from V and 0 from J, leaving 8 bases between them. The CDR3 nucleotides read TGTGCCAGTAGTCACATCAATAGCAATCAGCCCCAGCATTTT. It translates to CASSHINSNQPQHF. Looking up the rest from reference TRBV19 and TRBJ1-5 gives the full variable domain: DGGITQSPKYLFRKEGQNVTLSCEQNLNHDAMYWYRQDPGQGLRLIYYSQIVNDFQKGDIAEGYSVSREKKESFPLTVTSAQKNPTAFYLCASSHINSNQPQHFGDGTRLSIL.

The chain is built from TRBV30 and TRBJ1-2; D gene ambiguous. This CDR3 comprises 12 residues. Germline V gene data show CDR1 as GTSNPN and CDR2 as SVGIG (reference sequence). Trimming took 0 bases from V and 4 from J, leaving 6 bases between them. This CDR3 reads CAWSVTSYGYTF. The CDR3, as DNA: TGTGCCTGGAGTGTAACCAGCTATGGCTACACCTTC.

V and J are TRBV7-8 and TRBJ2-6; 7 bases map to TRBD2. The CDR3 has 19 residues. After removal of 2 bases from V and 0 bases from J, the junction contained 10 bases not matched to a gene. Germline CDR1 is SGHVS and CDR2 is FQNEAQ. The CDR3 loop reads CASSLRAGLDSSGANVLTF. As DNA, the CDR3 is TGTGCCAGCAGCTTAAGGGCCGGACTAGACAGCTCTGGGGCCAACGTCCTGACTTTC.

The rearrangement links TRBV5-1 to TRBJ2-7; 7 bases align to TRBD1. This CDR3 has 14 amino acids. Germline V lookup: CDR1 SGHRS, CDR2 YFSETQ. The V gene end was trimmed by 0 bases and the J gene end by 5 bases; junction bases not matched to a gene: 5. This CDR3 is CASSLALQGNEQYF. The CDR3 DNA reads as TGCGCCAGCAGCTTGGCCTTACAGGGGAACGAGCAGTACTTC.

V usage is TRBV7-9 and J usage is TRBJ2-1; D is ambiguous. Trimming stripped 5 bases from V and 5 bases from J, with 7 bases between. Germline V gene lookup returns CDR1 SEHNR and CDR2 FQNEAQ (reference sequence). This CDR3 is 12 amino acids long. Here the CDR3 reads CASSTLNNEQFF. The CDR3 coding sequence is TGTGCCAGCAGCACTTTGAACAATGAGCAGTTCTTC.

The genes are TRBV6-5 and TRBJ2-7; D perhaps matches TRBD2 (5 bases). This CDR3 has 15 residues. With 0 bases removed from V and 5 bases from J, the gap between germline ends came to 14 bases. Germline-derived CDR1 and CDR2 are MNHEY and SVGAGI. Written as DNA, the CDR3 is TGTGCCAGCAGTTACTCCCTCAACCGGGGTGACGAGCAGTACTTC. Translated, it gives CASSYSLNRGDEQYF.

The chain recombines TRBV5-1 with TRBJ2-5, with 8 bases that match TRBD1. Germline V lookup: CDR1 SGHRS, CDR2 YFSETQ. The CDR3 contains 15 residues. V lost 4 bases and J lost 5; bases outside the gene matches: 10. For the CDR3, the DNA is TGCGCCAGCAGCGAGGGCGCAGGGGGCAGGGAGACCCAGTACTTC. It specifies CASSEGAGGRETQYF. Using reference TRBV5-1 and TRBJ2-5 for the parts outside the CDR3, the full variable domain is KAGVTQTPRYLIKTRGQQVTLSCSPISGHRSVSWYQQTPGQGLQFLFEYFSETQRNKGNFPGRFSGRQFSNSRSEMNVSTLELGDSALYLCASSEGAGGRETQYFGPGTRLLVL.

This chain joins TRBV30 and TRBJ2-6, with 9 bases lining up with TRBD1. The ends lost 0 bases at V and 1 base at J; junction bases unmatched: 10. The CDR3 has 19 residues. The germline V gene has CDR1 GTSNPN and CDR2 SVGIG (reference sequence). This chain's CDR3 is CAWSVLWDRDSSGANVLTF. The CDR3 DNA sequence: TGTGCCTGGAGTGTTTTATGGGACAGGGACTCGTCTGGGGCCAACGTCCTGACTTTC.

The gene calls are TRBV2 and TRBJ2-2; D gene ambiguous. With 5 bases removed from V and 6 bases from J, the gap between germline ends came to 4 bases. The CDR3 is 11 residues long. Looked up from germline, CDR1 is SNHLY and CDR2 is FYNNEI. The DNA for the CDR3 is TGTGCCAGCAGTCTTGCCGGGGAGCTGTTTTTT. Protein sequence: CASSLAGELFF. Variable domain in full (rest from reference TRBV2 and TRBJ2-2): EPEVTQTPSHQVTQMGQEVILRCVPISNHLYFYWYRQILGQKVEFLVSFYNNEISEKSEIFDDQFSVERPDGSNFTLKIRSTKLEDSAMYFCASSLAGELFFGEGSRLTVL.

J is TRBJ1-1 and V is TRBV7-9; D not certain. CDR3 length equals 13 residues. CDR1 is SEHNR, CDR2 FQNEAQ, per germline (reference sequence). Trimming took 4 bases from V and 0 from J, leaving 6 bases between them. This CDR3 reads CASSSQMNTEAFF. The CDR3 DNA sequence: TGTGCCAGCAGCTCTCAGATGAACACTGAAGCTTTCTTT. The variable domain in full, completed from reference TRBV7-9 and TRBJ1-1, reads DTGVSQNPRHKITKRGQNVTFRCDPISEHNRLYWYRQTLGQGPEFLTYFQNEAQLEKSRLLSDRFSAERPKGSFSTLEIQRTEQGDSAMYLCASSSQMNTEAFFGQGTRLTVV.

V is TRBV9 and J is TRBJ2-2; 7 bases fit TRBD2. CDR1 and CDR2 (germline): SGDLS, YYNGEE. The CDR3 covers 14 residues. J was trimmed by 4 bases and V by 0 bases; bases with no gene match: 0. The CDR3 spells CASSVGGGTGELFF. As DNA, the CDR3 is TGTGCCAGCAGCGTAGGGGGGGGCACCGGGGAGCTGTTTTTT.

This sequence joins TRBV6-1 and TRBJ2-2; TRBD1 might be the D (6 bases). Germline V gene lookup returns CDR1 MNHNS and CDR2 SASEGT. The CDR3 length is 15 residues. The germline V and J ends were trimmed by 6 bases and 0 bases, with 11 bases remaining between them. This CDR3 reads CASRRTATNTGELFF. CDR3 in DNA: TGTGCCAGCAGGCGGACAGCGACGAACACCGGGGAGCTGTTTTTT.

The V gene is TRBV6-5, the J gene TRBJ2-1, with D perhaps matching TRBD1 (6 bases). V shed 5 bases and J shed 14 bases, with 16 bases lying between them. The CDR3 consists of 12 residues. Germline V gene sequence: CDR1 MNHEY, CDR2 SVGAGI. Here the CDR3 reads CASSEYRQVEFF. The DNA for the CDR3 is TGTGCCAGCAGTGAATACCGACAGGTGGAGTTCTTC.

The V call is TRBV16, the J call TRBJ1-2; TRBD1 matches 7 bases. Germline CDR1 and CDR2: KGHSY and FQNENV. The length of the CDR3 is 16 residues. V lost 6 bases to trimming and J lost 0 bases; unmatched junction nucleotides: 10. This chain's CDR3 is CASSLGARGTNYGYTF. The CDR3 coding sequence is TGTGCCAGCAGTCTCGGGGCCAGGGGGACTAACTATGGCTACACCTTC.